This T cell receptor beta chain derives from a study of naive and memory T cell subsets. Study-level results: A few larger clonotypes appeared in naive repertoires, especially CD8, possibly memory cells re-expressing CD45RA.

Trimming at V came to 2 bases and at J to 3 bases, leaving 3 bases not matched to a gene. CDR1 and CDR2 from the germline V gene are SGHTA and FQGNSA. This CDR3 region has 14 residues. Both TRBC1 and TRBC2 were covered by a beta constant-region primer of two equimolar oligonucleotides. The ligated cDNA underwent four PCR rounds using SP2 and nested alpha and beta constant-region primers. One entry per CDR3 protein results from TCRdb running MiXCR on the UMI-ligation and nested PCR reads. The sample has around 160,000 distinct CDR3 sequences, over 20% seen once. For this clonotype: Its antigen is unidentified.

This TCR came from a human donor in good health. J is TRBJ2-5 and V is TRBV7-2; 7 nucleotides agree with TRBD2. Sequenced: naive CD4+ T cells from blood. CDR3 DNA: TGTGCCAGCAGCTTACCGGGGAGGGAAGAGACCCAGTACTTC. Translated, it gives CASSLPGREETQYF.